Shown below are 17 T cell receptor beta chains from a single sample sequenced in a study of identical twins. TCRdb ran MiXCR on the 5' RACE reads and lists one entry per CDR3 protein. The table records 420,000 or so distinct CDR3 sequences, less than 20% of them present only once. The sample was naive T cells sorted from blood. Every receptor here comes from a man aged 50 to 60 in good health.

In its sample, this clonotype was seen a few times. The chain has TRBV20-1 and TRBJ2-7; possibly TRBD1 or TRBD2 for D (5 bases each). This CDR3 spans 14 amino acids. The V gene lost 4 bases and the J gene lost 2 bases, with 15 bases spanning the gap. The V gene's germline CDR1 is DFQATT and CDR2 SNEGSKA (reference sequence). In DNA form, the CDR3 reads TGCAGTGCTAAAAACCGGGACCTGGCCTACGAGCAGTACTTC. Encoded protein: CSAKNRDLAYEQYF.

This clonotype was observed at least ten times. The rearrangement links TRBV27 to TRBJ2-7; a weak D match, TRBD2 (5 bases). In germline, CDR1 is MNHEY, CDR2 SMNVEV (reference sequence). V was pared by 4 bases and J by 4 bases, with 17 bases between. The length of the CDR3 is 15 residues. The CDR3 reads CASSSSAGFGYEQYF. CDR3 nucleotide sequence: TGTGCCAGCAGTTCCTCGGCGGGTTTTGGGTACGAGCAGTACTTC.

J is TRBJ2-2 and V is TRBV7-2; D gene uncertain. The CDR3 is 13 residues long. Germline V lookup: CDR1 SGHTA, CDR2 FQGNSA. V shed 2 bases and J shed 5 bases, with 6 bases lying between them. The CDR3 coding sequence is TGTGCCAGCAGCTTACAGGTTACCGGGGAGCTGTTTTTT. Its protein product is CASSLQVTGELFF.

The chain employs TRBV5-8 and TRBJ2-7, with D uncertain. Germline CDR1 SGHTS, CDR2 YDEGEE. The CDR3 totals 13 residues. The ends were cut back, 0 bases at V and 4 bases at J, with 8 bases in the middle. The CDR3 DNA is TGTGCCAGCAGCTTGGGGACGGAATACGAGCAGTACTTC. As protein: CASSLGTEYEQYF.

This clonotype came up many times. V gene TRBV28 combines with J gene TRBJ2-1; 12 bases are a match to TRBD2. This CDR3 spans 14 amino acids. Unmatched junction bases numbered 5, after V lost 7 bases and J lost 7 bases. Germline CDR1 MDHEN, CDR2 SYDVKM. The CDR3 loop reads CASITGLAGNEQFF. The CDR3 DNA is TGTGCCAGCATCACCGGACTAGCGGGAAATGAGCAGTTCTTC.

This clonotype was found a few times. This chain joins TRBV20-1 and TRBJ2-2, with TRBD2 matching over 7 bases. Germline V gene data show CDR1 as DFQATT and CDR2 as SNEGSKA (reference sequence). V lost 6 bases and J lost 5; bases outside the gene matches: 15. The length of the CDR3 is 16 residues. CDR3 residues: CSAHTSGREETGELFF. In nucleotides, the CDR3 is TGCAGTGCCCACACCAGTGGGAGGGAGGAAACCGGGGAGCTGTTTTTT.

This clonotype has a count of ten or more. The chain carries TRBV28 and TRBJ2-1, with 10 nucleotides matching TRBD2. This CDR3 contains 14 residues. The germline gives CDR1 MDHEN, CDR2 SYDVKM. J was trimmed by 7 bases and V by 10 bases; bases with no gene match: 10. The CDR3 region has the DNA TGTGCCACCTTAGCGGGAGGTTTAGGGAATGAGCAGTTCTTC. Translated: CATLAGGLGNEQFF.

This clonotype was seen repeatedly, ten times or more. The J gene is TRBJ2-7, the V gene TRBV7-9, with 7 nucleotides matching TRBD1. Germline V gene sequence: CDR1 SEHNR, CDR2 FQNEAQ (reference sequence). This CDR3 is built from 15 residues. The trim removed 5 bases at V and 3 bases at J, leaving 10 bases unmatched. The CDR3 DNA follows: TGTGCCAGCAGCCCCCGGGACAGAAGTATCTACGAGCAGTACTTC. The encoded protein is CASSPRDRSIYEQYF.

Many counts were recorded for this clonotype. The V call is TRBV27, the J call TRBJ2-5, with D unresolved. V was pared by 3 bases and J by 2 bases, with 10 bases between. CDR1 and CDR2 from the germline V gene are MNHEY and SMNVEV (reference sequence). This CDR3 comprises 14 residues. CDR3 in DNA: TGTGCCAGCAGTTTTTCCTCCAGACAAGAGACCCAGTACTTC. Protein sequence: CASSFSSRQETQYF.

With respect to this clonotype: This may stem from a read error, because a much larger clone lies one nucleotide away. The chain carries TRBV28 and TRBJ1-2; D is undetermined. In germline, CDR1 is MDHEN, CDR2 SYDVKM. This CDR3 is 15 amino acids long. The CDR3 reads CASSLYGSGNYGYPF. In nucleotides, the CDR3 is TGTGCCAGCAGTTTATATGGGTCGGGGAACTATGGCTACCCCTTC.

This clonotype was detected many times. The chain recombines TRBV29-1 with TRBJ1-2; 8 bases line up with TRBD1. The J segment lost 4 bases and the V segment lost 6 bases, leaving 13 bases of the junction unmatched. Germline CDR1 is SQVTM and CDR2 is ANQGSEA. This CDR3 region has 15 residues. CDR3 amino acids: CSVFLTRQGAYGYTF. In nucleotides, the CDR3 is TGCAGCGTCTTCCTCACTCGGCAGGGGGCCTATGGCTACACCTTC.

This clonotype was found a few times. The chain couples TRBV10-3 to TRBJ2-1; D possibly corresponds to TRBD2 (6 bases). CDR1 ENHRY and CDR2 SYGVKD come from the germline V gene. Deletions cut 11 bases from V and 4 bases from J, with 12 bases between. This CDR3 contains 12 residues. The CDR3 DNA sequence: TGTGCCTGCGGGGACTTATACAATGAGCAGTTCTTC. Translation: CACGDLYNEQFF.

This clonotype was observed a handful of times. The chain couples TRBV12-3 or TRBV12-4 to TRBJ2-5; 10 nucleotides line up with TRBD1. This CDR3 has 15 amino acids. With V trimmed by 4 bases and J by 6 bases, 8 bases remained unmatched. CDR3 region: CASSWTGGWWQTQYF. CDR3 DNA: TGTGCCAGCAGTTGGACAGGGGGATGGTGGCAGACCCAGTACTTC.

The chain is built from TRBV20-1 and TRBJ2-1; 12 bases match TRBD2. Germline V gene sequence: CDR1 DFQATT, CDR2 SNEGSKA (reference sequence). The CDR3 extends over 14 amino acids. Trimming at V came to 6 bases and at J to 9 bases, leaving 9 bases not matched to a gene. In DNA, the CDR3 is TGCAGTGCAATGGGACTAGCGGGCCACCTTGAGCAGTTCTTC. Its translation is CSAMGLAGHLEQFF.

The gene calls are TRBV29-1 and TRBJ2-1; D call uncertain. V was trimmed by 6 bases and J by 6 bases, leaving 12 bases between them. The CDR3 is made up of 12 amino acids. Germline V CDR1 and CDR2: SQVTM, ANQGSEA. Here the CDR3 reads CSVAEGINEQFF. CDR3 DNA: TGCAGCGTGGCCGAAGGTATCAATGAGCAGTTCTTC.

This clonotype was counted between two and nine times. This sequence joins TRBV28 and TRBJ2-1; tentative D call: TRBD2 (5 bases). V shed 5 bases and J shed 12 bases, with 14 bases lying between them. Germline CDR1 MDHEN, CDR2 SYDVKM. This CDR3 comprises 12 residues. CDR3 DNA: TGTGCCAGCAGTCTAACCCGGGGTGGGCAGTTCTTC. Amino acid sequence: CASSLTRGGQFF.

The chain is built from TRBV19 and TRBJ2-2; D gene unclear. The CDR3 runs to 14 residues. Germline V gives CDR1 LNHDA, CDR2 SQIVND (reference sequence). Trimming removed 5 bases at V and 0 bases at J, with 7 bases between. The CDR3 is CASSDMTNTGELFF. CDR3 coding DNA: TGTGCCAGTAGTGACATGACGAACACCGGGGAGCTGTTTTTT.